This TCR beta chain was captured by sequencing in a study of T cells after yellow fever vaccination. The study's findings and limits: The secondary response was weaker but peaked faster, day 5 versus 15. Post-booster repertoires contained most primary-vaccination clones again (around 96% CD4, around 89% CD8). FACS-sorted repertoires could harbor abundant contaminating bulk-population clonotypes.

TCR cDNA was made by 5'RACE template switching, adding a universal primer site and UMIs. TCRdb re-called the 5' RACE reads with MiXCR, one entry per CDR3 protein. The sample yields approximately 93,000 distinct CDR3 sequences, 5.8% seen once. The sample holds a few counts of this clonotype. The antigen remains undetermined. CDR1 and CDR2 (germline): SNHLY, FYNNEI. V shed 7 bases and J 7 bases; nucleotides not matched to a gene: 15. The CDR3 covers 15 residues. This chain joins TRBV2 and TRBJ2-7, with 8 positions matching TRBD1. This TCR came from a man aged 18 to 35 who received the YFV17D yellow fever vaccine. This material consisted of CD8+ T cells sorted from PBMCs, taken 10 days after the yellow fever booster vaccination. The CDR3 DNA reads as TGTGCCAGCAACAAACGGACAGGGAGTTTAGAGGAGCAGTACTTC. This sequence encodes CASNKRTGSLEEQYF.